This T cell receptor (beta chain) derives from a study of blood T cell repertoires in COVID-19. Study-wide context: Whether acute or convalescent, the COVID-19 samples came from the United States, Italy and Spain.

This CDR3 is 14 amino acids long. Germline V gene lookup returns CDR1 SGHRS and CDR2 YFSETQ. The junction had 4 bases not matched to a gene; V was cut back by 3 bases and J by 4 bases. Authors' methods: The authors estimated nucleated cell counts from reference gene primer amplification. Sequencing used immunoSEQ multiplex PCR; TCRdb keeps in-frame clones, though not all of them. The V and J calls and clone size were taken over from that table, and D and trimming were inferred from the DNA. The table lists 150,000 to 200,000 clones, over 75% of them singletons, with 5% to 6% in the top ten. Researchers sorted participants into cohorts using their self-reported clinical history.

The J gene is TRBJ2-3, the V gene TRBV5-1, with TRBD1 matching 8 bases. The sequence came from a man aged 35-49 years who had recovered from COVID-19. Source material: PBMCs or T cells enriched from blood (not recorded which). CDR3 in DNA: TGCGCCAGCAGCTCAGAACAGGGGGCAGATACGCAGTATTTT. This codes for CASSSEQGADTQYF. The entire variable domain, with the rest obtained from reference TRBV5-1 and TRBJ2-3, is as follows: KAGVTQTPRYLIKTRGQQVTLSCSPISGHRSVSWYQQTPGQGLQFLFEYFSETQRNKGNFPGRFSGRQFSNSRSEMNVSTLELGDSALYLCASSSEQGADTQYFGPGTRLTVL.